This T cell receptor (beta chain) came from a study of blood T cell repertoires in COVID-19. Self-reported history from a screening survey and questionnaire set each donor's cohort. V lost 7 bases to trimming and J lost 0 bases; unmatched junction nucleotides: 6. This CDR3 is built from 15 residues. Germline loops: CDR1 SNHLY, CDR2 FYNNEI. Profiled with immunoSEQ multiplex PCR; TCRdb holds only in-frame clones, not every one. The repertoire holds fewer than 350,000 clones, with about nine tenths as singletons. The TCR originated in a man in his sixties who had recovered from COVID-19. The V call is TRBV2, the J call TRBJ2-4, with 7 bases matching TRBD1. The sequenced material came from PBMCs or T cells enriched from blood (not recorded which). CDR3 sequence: CASNIQGLAKNIQYF. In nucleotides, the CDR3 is TGTGCCAGCAACATACAGGGGCTAGCCAAAAACATTCAGTACTTC.